Presented here are 14 T cell receptor beta chains from one specimen sequenced in a study of T cells in Graves' hyperthyroidism and ophthalmopathy (dated by TCRdb to the late 2010s). Library method: multiplex PCR. The sample was run on an Illumina HiSeq 2000. Amplification of TCR beta CDR3 regions was carried out from RNA transcripts. A first-round RT-PCR of the TCR CDR3 used the HTBI primer set with the Qiagen OneStep RT-PCR kit. TCRdb's own reprocessing of the public reads used fastp at Q25 and MiXCR and kept productive beta chains. Each entry merges the rows of one CDR3 protein and shows their most common DNA and genes. This sample is represented by 600,000 or so distinct CDR3 sequences; about 14% of them were singletons. About 12% of the sample rests with the top ten. Sequencing was performed on blood. The receptors shown here come from a woman aged 50 to 60 with Graves' ophthalmopathy.

This clonotype was detected a few times. J is TRBJ1-2 and V is TRBV25-1; D may be TRBD1 (6 bases). Per germline, CDR1 MGHDK and CDR2 SYGVNS. Trimming took off 3 bases at V and 3 bases at J, with 11 bases between the two ends. This CDR3 comprises 14 residues. In DNA, the CDR3 is TGTGCCAGCAGTGACCCCGCAGGGGACTATGGCTACACCTTC. It translates to CASSDPAGDYGYTF.

The chain joins TRBV6-2 or TRBV6-3 to TRBJ1-5, with unresolved D. Germline V lookup: CDR1 MNHEY, CDR2 SVGEGT. The CDR3 runs 16 residues. V lost 6 bases and J lost 2, with 17 bases in between. DNA for the CDR3: TGTGCCAGCAGCTCCATAAGTCTGGGTGGCAATCAGCCCCAGCATTTT. It codes for CASSSISLGGNQPQHF.

This clonotype was picked up many times. This rearrangement joins TRBV28 to TRBJ2-7; 11 nucleotides line up with TRBD1. From germline, CDR1 is MDHEN and CDR2 SYDVKM. The V and J ends lost 5 bases and 5 bases, in that order; junction bases with no gene match: 5. The CDR3 runs to 14 residues. The CDR3 sequence: CASSHGQGADEQYF. The CDR3 DNA follows: TGTGCCAGCAGTCACGGACAGGGGGCGGACGAGCAGTACTTC.

The rearrangement links TRBV29-1 to TRBJ2-3; 7 positions match TRBD2. The CDR3 totals 13 residues. Germline V gene lookup returns CDR1 SQVTM and CDR2 ANQGSEA. After removal of 2 bases from V and 7 bases from J, the junction contained 6 bases not matched to a gene. The CDR3 reads CSVELAETYTQYF. The CDR3 DNA reads as TGCAGCGTTGAACTAGCGGAGACGTATACGCAGTATTTT.

For this clonotype: This may stem from a read error, because a much larger clone lies one nucleotide away. V is TRBV14 and J is TRBJ2-7; tentative D call: TRBD1 (5 bases). This CDR3 is built from 16 residues. Germline CDR1 reads SGHDN; CDR2 reads FVKESK. CDR3 sequence (DNA): TGTGCCAGCAGCCAACGCCAAGGGGAACTGGGCTACGAGCAGTGCTTC. Residues: CASSQRQGELGYEQCF.

This clonotype was observed a few times. V is TRBV6-5 and J is TRBJ1-1, with a tentative D call TRBD1 (5 bases). The germline CDR1 and CDR2 sequences are MNHEY and SVGAGI. V was trimmed by 0 bases and J by 6 bases, leaving 14 bases between them. CDR3 length: 15 amino acids. This CDR3 reads CASSYSPPQGPEAFF. For the CDR3, the DNA is TGTGCCAGCAGTTACTCGCCTCCCCAGGGACCTGAAGCTTTCTTT.

This clonotype was counted at least ten times. The J gene is TRBJ2-5, the V gene TRBV24-1; 8 positions match TRBD1. This CDR3 contains 17 residues. The germline V gene has CDR1 KGHDR and CDR2 SFDVKD. V lost 9 bases and J lost 5; bases outside the gene matches: 19. Here the CDR3 reads CATSTGEEVTSLETQYF. The CDR3 DNA reads as TGTGCCACCTCGACAGGGGAAGAAGTCACGTCTCTGGAGACCCAGTACTTC.

Here the CDR3 reads CASSPGTVNTGELFF. CDR3 in DNA: TGTGCCAGCAGCCCGGGGACAGTGAACACCGGGGAGCTGTTTTTT. The rearrangement joins TRBV7-2 to TRBJ2-2, with 7 bases identical to TRBD1. V gave up 5 bases and J gave up 1 base; unmatched junction bases: 4. The CDR3 extends over 15 amino acids. Germline values: CDR1 SGHTA, CDR2 FQGNSA.

In this sample, this clonotype turned up a few times. The genes are TRBV6-1 and TRBJ1-2; D uncertain. Deletions cut 8 bases from V and 8 bases from J, with 15 bases between. The CDR3 has 12 residues. CDR1 is MNHNS, CDR2 SASEGT, per germline. In DNA, the CDR3 is TGTGCCAGCGTCGACCATAAAATAGGCTACACCTTC. It is translated as CASVDHKIGYTF.

This clonotype showed up many times. The chain combines TRBV7-9 with TRBJ2-7; TRBD1 matches 8 bases. This CDR3 spans 14 amino acids. CDR1 is SEHNR, CDR2 FQNEAQ, per germline (reference sequence). V lost 6 bases to trimming and J lost 6 bases; unmatched junction nucleotides: 10. CDR3 in amino acids: CASSHTDRAGEQYF. The CDR3 DNA sequence: TGTGCCAGCAGTCACACGGACAGGGCGGGCGAGCAGTACTTC.

Many counts were recorded for this clonotype. The chain has TRBV20-1 and TRBJ1-5; D remains unclear. The length of the CDR3 is 13 residues. Germline V lookup: CDR1 DFQATT, CDR2 SNEGSKA (reference sequence). The germline V and J ends were trimmed by 4 bases and 0 bases, with 7 bases remaining between them. The CDR3 nucleotides are TGCAGTGCTACATATACTAGCAATCAGCCCCAGCATTTT. Translated: CSATYTSNQPQHF.

This clonotype was recorded at least ten times. This chain links TRBV28 with TRBJ2-7; 11 bases map to TRBD2. This CDR3 contains 15 residues. CDR1 is MDHEN, CDR2 SYDVKM, per germline. V lost 6 bases and J lost 3; bases outside the gene matches: 7. CDR3 coding DNA: TGTGCCAGCAGCGGTACTAGCGGGAGAGGCTACGAGCAGTACTTC. Translation gives CASSGTSGRGYEQYF.

This clonotype occurred many times. V and J are TRBV7-2 and TRBJ2-5; D unclear. The CDR3 has 13 amino acids. Between the trimmed V and J ends, which lost 2 bases and 5 bases, there was a span of 9 bases. Per germline, CDR1 SGHTA and CDR2 FQGNSA. For the CDR3, the DNA is TGTGCCAGCAGCTTATCACCATCCGAGACCCAGTACTTC. Encoded protein: CASSLSPSETQYF.

This clonotype turned up a few times. V gene TRBV6-5 combines with J gene TRBJ2-1, with a possible D match to TRBD2 (7 bases). Germline V lookup: CDR1 MNHEY, CDR2 SVGAGI. This CDR3 has 18 amino acids. The V gene lost 2 bases and the J gene lost 0 bases, with 17 bases spanning the gap. The DNA of the CDR3 is TGTGCCAGCAGTTACGGAGGGGGGGCGGTGAGCTCCTACAATGAGCAGTTCTTC. This sequence encodes CASSYGGGAVSSYNEQFF.